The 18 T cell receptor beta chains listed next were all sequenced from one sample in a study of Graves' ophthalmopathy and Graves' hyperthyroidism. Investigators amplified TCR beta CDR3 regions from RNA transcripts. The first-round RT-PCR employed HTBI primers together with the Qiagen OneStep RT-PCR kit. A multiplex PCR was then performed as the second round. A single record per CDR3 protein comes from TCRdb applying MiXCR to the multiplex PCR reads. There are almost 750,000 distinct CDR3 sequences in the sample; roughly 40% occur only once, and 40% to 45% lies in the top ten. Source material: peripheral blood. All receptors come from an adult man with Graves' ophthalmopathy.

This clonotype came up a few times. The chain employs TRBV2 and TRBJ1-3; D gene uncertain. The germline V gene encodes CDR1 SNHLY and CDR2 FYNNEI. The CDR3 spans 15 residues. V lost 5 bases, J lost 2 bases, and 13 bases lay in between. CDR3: CASSPRPEAGNTIYF. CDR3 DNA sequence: TGTGCCAGCAGTCCCCGGCCCGAGGCTGGAAACACCATATATTTT.

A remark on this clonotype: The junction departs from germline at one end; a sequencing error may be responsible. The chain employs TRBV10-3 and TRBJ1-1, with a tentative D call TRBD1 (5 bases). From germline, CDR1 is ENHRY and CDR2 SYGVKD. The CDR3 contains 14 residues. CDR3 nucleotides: TGTGCCAGCAGTGAACACGTACAGGACACTGAAGCTTTCTTT. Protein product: CASSEHVQDTEAFF.

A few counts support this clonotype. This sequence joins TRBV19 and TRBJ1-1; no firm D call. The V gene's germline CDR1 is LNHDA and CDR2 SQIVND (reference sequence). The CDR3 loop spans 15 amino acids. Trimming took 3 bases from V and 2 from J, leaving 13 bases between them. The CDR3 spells CASSMSPTKNTEAFF. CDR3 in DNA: TGTGCCAGTAGTATGTCTCCGACCAAAAACACTGAAGCTTTCTTT.

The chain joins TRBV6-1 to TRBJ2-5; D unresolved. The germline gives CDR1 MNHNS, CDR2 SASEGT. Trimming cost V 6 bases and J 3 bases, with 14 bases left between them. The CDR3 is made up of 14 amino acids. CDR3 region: CASSQAPAEETQYF. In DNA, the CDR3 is TGTGCCAGCAGCCAAGCCCCTGCTGAAGAGACCCAGTACTTC.

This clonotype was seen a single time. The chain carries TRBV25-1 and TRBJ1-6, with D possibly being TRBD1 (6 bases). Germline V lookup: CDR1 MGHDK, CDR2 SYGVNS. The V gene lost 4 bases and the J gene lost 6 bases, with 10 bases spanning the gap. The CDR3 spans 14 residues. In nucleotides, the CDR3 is TGTGCCAGCAGTGTTGGACAGTTTAATTCACCCCTCCACTTT. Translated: CASSVGQFNSPLHF.

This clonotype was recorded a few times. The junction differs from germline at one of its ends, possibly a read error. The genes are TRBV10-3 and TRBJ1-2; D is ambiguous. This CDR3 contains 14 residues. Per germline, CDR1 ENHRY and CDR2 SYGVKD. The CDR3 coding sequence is TGTGCCAGCAGTTACTCGGACGGACCCTATGGCTACACCTTC. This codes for CASSYSDGPYGYTF.

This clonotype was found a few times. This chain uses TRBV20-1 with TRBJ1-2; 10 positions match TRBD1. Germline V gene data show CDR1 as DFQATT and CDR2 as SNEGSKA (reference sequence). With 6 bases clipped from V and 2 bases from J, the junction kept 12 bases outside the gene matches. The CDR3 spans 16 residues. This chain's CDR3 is CSAPGTGADINYGYTF. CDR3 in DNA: TGCAGTGCACCCGGGACAGGGGCGGACATAAACTATGGCTACACCTTC.

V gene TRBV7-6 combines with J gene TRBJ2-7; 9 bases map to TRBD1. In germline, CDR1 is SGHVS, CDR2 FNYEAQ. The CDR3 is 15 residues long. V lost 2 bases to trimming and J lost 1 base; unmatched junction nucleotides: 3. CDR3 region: CASSLYGTGSYEQYF. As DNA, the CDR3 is TGTGCCAGCAGCTTATACGGGACAGGGTCCTACGAGCAGTACTTC.

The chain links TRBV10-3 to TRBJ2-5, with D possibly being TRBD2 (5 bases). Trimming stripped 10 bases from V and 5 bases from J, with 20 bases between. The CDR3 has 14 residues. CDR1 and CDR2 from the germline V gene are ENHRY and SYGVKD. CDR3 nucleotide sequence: TGTGCCAGCAGCCCCACGGCGAGGGCGGAGACCCAGTACTTC. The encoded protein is CASSPTARAETQYF.

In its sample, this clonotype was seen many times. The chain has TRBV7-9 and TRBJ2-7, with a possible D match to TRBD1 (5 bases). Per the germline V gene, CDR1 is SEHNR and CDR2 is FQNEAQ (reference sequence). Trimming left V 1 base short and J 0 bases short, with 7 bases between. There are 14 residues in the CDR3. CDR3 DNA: TGTGCCAGCAGCTTAGGACAGAGCTCCTACGAGCAGTACTTC. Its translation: CASSLGQSSYEQYF.

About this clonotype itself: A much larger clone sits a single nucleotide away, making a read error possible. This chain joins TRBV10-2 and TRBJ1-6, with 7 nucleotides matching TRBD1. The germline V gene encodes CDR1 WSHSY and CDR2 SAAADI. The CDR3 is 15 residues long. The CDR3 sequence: CASSDMTGRNSLLHF. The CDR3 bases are TGCGCCAGCAGCGATATGACAGGGCGAAATTCACTCCTCCACTTT.

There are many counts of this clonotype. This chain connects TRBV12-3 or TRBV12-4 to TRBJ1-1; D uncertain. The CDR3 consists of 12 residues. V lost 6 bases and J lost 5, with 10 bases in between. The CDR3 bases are TGTGCCAGCAGCTTGTGGGGAACTGAAGCTTTCTTT. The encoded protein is CASSLWGTEAFF.

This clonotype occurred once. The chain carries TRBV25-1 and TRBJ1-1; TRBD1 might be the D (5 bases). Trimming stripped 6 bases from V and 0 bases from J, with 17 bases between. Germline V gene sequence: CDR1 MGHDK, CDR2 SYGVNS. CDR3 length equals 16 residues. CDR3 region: CASSQGVWGLNTEAFF. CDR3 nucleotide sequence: TGTGCCAGCAGCCAAGGGGTTTGGGGCCTGAACACTGAAGCTTTCTTT. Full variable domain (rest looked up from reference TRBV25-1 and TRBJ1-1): EADIYQTPRYLVIGTGKKITLECSQTMGHDKMYWYQQDPGMELHLIHYSYGVNSTEKGDLSSESTVSRIRTEHFPLTLESARPSHTSQYLCASSQGVWGLNTEAFFGQGTRLTVV.

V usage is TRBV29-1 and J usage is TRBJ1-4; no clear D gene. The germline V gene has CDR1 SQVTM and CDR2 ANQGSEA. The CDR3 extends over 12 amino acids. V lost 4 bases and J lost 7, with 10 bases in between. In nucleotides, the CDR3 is TGCAGCGTTGGAGAGGACGGTGAAAAACTGTTTTTT. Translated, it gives CSVGEDGEKLFF.

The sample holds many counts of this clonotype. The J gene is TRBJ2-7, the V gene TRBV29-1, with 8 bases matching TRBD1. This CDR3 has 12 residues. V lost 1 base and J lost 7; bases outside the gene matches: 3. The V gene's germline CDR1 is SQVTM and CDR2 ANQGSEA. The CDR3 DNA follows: TGCAGCGTTGAAGTTGACAGGGGTGAGCAGTACTTC. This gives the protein CSVEVDRGEQYF.

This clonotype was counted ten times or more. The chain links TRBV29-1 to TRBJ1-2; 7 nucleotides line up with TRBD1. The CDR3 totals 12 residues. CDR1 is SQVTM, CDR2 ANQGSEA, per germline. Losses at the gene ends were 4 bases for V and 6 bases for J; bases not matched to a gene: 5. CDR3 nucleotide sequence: TGCAGCGTTGTTTCAGACAGGGATGGCTACACCTTC. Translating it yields CSVVSDRDGYTF.

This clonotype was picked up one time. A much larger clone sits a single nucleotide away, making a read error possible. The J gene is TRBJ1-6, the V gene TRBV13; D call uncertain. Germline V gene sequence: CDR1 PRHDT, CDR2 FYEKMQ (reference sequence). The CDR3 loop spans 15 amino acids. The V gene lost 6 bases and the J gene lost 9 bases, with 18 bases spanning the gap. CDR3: CASRPTGIRSSPLHF. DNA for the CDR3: TGTGCCAGCAGACCTACGGGGATTCGGAGTTCACCCCTCCACTTT.

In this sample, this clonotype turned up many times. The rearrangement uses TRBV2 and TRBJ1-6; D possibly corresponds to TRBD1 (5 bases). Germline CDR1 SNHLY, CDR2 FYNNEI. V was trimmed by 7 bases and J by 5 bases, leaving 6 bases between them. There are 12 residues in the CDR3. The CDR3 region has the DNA TGTGCCAGCACAGGGAATAATTCACCCCTCCACTTT. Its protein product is CASTGNNSPLHF.